The clone carrying this T cell receptor beta chain has more than one count but fewer than ten. Antigen: not known. Using its own MiXCR run on the RT-PCR reads, TCRdb lists one record per CDR3 protein. This sample has about 780,000 distinct CDR3 sequences; roughly 20% occur once, and the top ten carry about 11%. This entry is derived from a study of response to subunit inactivated influenza vaccine. The CDR3 sequence is 13 residues long. V lost 6 bases to trimming and J lost 2 bases; unmatched junction nucleotides: 4. Germline values: CDR1 SGHRS, CDR2 YFSETQ. Study results and caveats: Researchers suggested that each seasonal influenza vaccination recruits few new T cells.

Specimen: PBMCs from blood, collected roughly 5 days after vaccination. The genes are TRBV5-1 and TRBJ2-7; TRBD2 matches 8 bases. The TCR was taken from a man aged 50-59 years who received an inactivated influenza vaccine. This chain's CDR3 is CASIGGVPYEQYF. CDR3 DNA: TGCGCCAGCATCGGGGGGGTTCCCTACGAGCAGTACTTC.